What follows is one TCR beta chain and its context. The antigen is not known. Profiled with immunoSEQ multiplex PCR; TCRdb holds only in-frame clones, not every one. Found here are roughly 58,000 clones, 65% to 80% of them singletons; the top ten hold about 6.8%. The sample originates from a study of radiation and T cells in renal cell carcinoma. Findings and caveats of the study: In blood, top tumor clones expanded by 2 weeks, shrinking by 4. Baseline intratumoral clonotype presence is unknown without pretreatment biopsies.

Time point noted: blood 4 weeks post-SBRT, at nephrectomy. Treatment here: 15 Gy SBRT to primary tumor, nephrectomy 4 weeks later. Nephrectomy followed 15 Gy stereotactic body radiation by 4 weeks. Serial blood draws occurred at baseline and 2 and 4 weeks post-SBRT. Trimming stripped 5 bases from V and 0 bases from J, with 3 bases between. Germline CDR1 reads MNHNY; CDR2 reads SVGAGI (reference sequence). This CDR3 is built from 12 residues. Specimen: blood, collected from a patient whose treatment included radiotherapy and nephrectomy. This sequence joins TRBV6-6 and TRBJ2-3; D gene unclear. This receptor was obtained from a man aged 55 to 70 with renal cell carcinoma. CDR3 nucleotide sequence: TGTGCCAGCAGTCATAGCACAGATACGCAGTATTTT. Translating it yields CASSHSTDTQYF.